Following are 12 T cell receptor beta chains from one sample sequenced in a study of T cells after yellow fever vaccination. TCRdb recomputed calls from the 5' RACE reads with MiXCR, one row per CDR3 protein. The sample records fewer than 400,000 distinct CDR3 sequences, around 11% being singletons. The source material was CD4+ T cells sorted from PBMCs, sampled 45 days after the yellow fever booster vaccination. The receptors originated from a man between 18 and 35 years old who received the YFV17D yellow fever vaccine.

The chain couples TRBV28 to TRBJ2-5; D is undetermined. CDR3 size: 15 residues. V lost 6 bases to trimming and J lost 9 bases, with 23 bases between them. Looked up from germline, CDR1 is MDHEN and CDR2 is SYDVKM. CDR3 DNA: TGTGCCAGCAGGCACCTTCAGGATGCCATCGCGGCCCAGTACTTC. It yields the protein CASRHLQDAIAAQYF.

The chain carries TRBV15 and TRBJ2-2; TRBD2 matches at 14 bases. Per the germline V gene, CDR1 is LNHNV and CDR2 is YYDKDF (reference sequence). This CDR3 comprises 15 residues. The ends lost 5 bases at V and 10 bases at J; junction bases unmatched: 6. The CDR3: CATSRGTSGGTELFF. CDR3 in DNA: TGTGCCACCAGCCGTGGGACTAGCGGGGGAACGGAGCTGTTTTTT.

The V and J genes are TRBV6-2 or TRBV6-3 and TRBJ2-3; D is ambiguous. The germline gives CDR1 MNHEY, CDR2 SVGEGT. CDR3 size: 12 residues. The V gene lost 6 bases and the J gene lost 3 bases, with 7 bases spanning the gap. In DNA, the CDR3 is TGTGCCAGCAGGTCTGGGACAGATACGCAGTATTTT. This codes for CASRSGTDTQYF.

This clonotype has more than one count but fewer than ten. The V gene is TRBV5-1, the J gene TRBJ2-3, with D tentatively TRBD2 (7 bases). Germline loops: CDR1 SGHRS, CDR2 YFSETQ. The CDR3 extends over 14 amino acids. Trimming shortened V by 7 bases and J by 5 bases, and 17 bases separated the two germline ends. This chain's CDR3 is CASLPPGGGDTQYF. CDR3 coding DNA: TGCGCCAGCCTTCCTCCGGGGGGCGGAGATACGCAGTATTTT. The variable domain in full, completed from reference TRBV5-1 and TRBJ2-3, reads KAGVTQTPRYLIKTRGQQVTLSCSPISGHRSVSWYQQTPGQGLQFLFEYFSETQRNKGNFPGRFSGRQFSNSRSEMNVSTLELGDSALYLCASLPPGGGDTQYFGPGTRLTVL.

This clonotype was found a few times. The chain employs TRBV19 and TRBJ2-2, with D unresolved. The V end lost 3 bases, the J end lost 1 base, and 6 bases lay between the germline ends. This CDR3 spans 14 amino acids. Germline CDR1 reads LNHDA; CDR2 reads SQIVND (reference sequence). The CDR3 reads CASSMSGNTGELFF. The CDR3 DNA reads as TGTGCCAGTAGTATGTCGGGGAACACCGGGGAGCTGTTTTTT. Drawing the rest from reference TRBV19 and TRBJ2-2, the complete variable domain is DGGITQSPKYLFRKEGQNVTLSCEQNLNHDAMYWYRQDPGQGLRLIYYSQIVNDFQKGDIAEGYSVSREKKESFPLTVTSAQKNPTAFYLCASSMSGNTGELFFGEGSRLTVL.

For the CDR3, the DNA is TGTGCCAGCAGGGAGGGGGTGAGCACAGATACGCAGTATTTT. The encoded protein is CASREGVSTDTQYF. V usage is TRBV6-4 and J usage is TRBJ2-3; D possibly uses TRBD1 or TRBD2 (6 bases each). Trimming shortened V by 6 bases and J by 0 bases, and 10 bases separated the two germline ends. Germline V gene lookup returns CDR1 MRHNA and CDR2 SNTAGT. CDR3 length: 14 amino acids.

This clonotype was seen more than once but under ten times. V is TRBV6-1 and J is TRBJ2-3; TRBD2 might be the D (6 bases). V was cut by 4 bases and J by 0 bases, with 14 bases left in between. The CDR3 runs 16 residues. The germline V gene has CDR1 MNHNS and CDR2 SASEGT. The CDR3 DNA reads TGTGCCAGCAGTGCGGCAGGGAGGTCTAGCACAGATACGCAGTATTTT. As protein: CASSAAGRSSTDTQYF.

This clonotype was seen a few times. J is TRBJ1-1 and V is TRBV6-5; D remains ambiguous. The CDR3 contains 15 residues. CDR1 is MNHEY and CDR2 is SVGAGI in the germline V gene. V dropped 0 bases and J dropped 3 bases, with 11 bases sitting between them. The CDR3 spells CASSYSPSEYTEAFF. The CDR3 DNA reads as TGTGCCAGCAGTTACTCGCCGTCGGAGTACACTGAAGCTTTCTTT.

This chain joins TRBV4-3 and TRBJ2-6; no firm D call. Germline V CDR1 and CDR2: LGHNA, YSLEER. The V end lost 3 bases, the J end lost 2 bases, and 11 bases lay between the germline ends. This CDR3 is 16 amino acids long. The CDR3 is CASSQETTPGANVLTF. In DNA, the CDR3 is TGCGCCAGCAGCCAGGAAACGACACCTGGGGCCAACGTCCTGACTTTC.

This sequence joins TRBV6-6 and TRBJ2-3, with D tentatively TRBD1 (6 bases). CDR1 MNHNY and CDR2 SVGAGI come from the germline V gene (reference sequence). CDR3 length: 12 residues. Trimming stripped 7 bases from V and 3 bases from J, with 8 bases between. CDR3 DNA sequence: TGTGCCAGCACCACAGGGACAGATACGCAGTATTTT. Translated: CASTTGTDTQYF.

There are a few counts of this clonotype. CDR3 coding DNA: TGCGCCAGCAGCCAAAATATGGTGACAGGAGTTAGGTGGCAGTTCTTC. This sequence encodes CASSQNMVTGVRWQFF. This rearrangement joins TRBV4-3 to TRBJ2-1; D perhaps matches TRBD1 (6 bases). V was shortened by 2 bases and J by 12 bases, with 23 bases between the two germline ends. The germline CDR1 and CDR2 sequences are LGHNA and YSLEER. This CDR3 region has 16 residues.

The sample holds a few counts of this clonotype. The chain is built from TRBV7-9 and TRBJ1-1; no clear D gene. This CDR3 has 17 amino acids. Germline CDR1 SEHNR, CDR2 FQNEAQ (reference sequence). Between the trimmed V and J ends, which lost 0 bases and 5 bases, there was a span of 19 bases. The CDR3 nucleotides are TGTGCCAGCAGCTTAGCGGGTTCGAATCGGCGCTCTACTGAAGCTTTCTTT. This codes for CASSLAGSNRRSTEAFF.